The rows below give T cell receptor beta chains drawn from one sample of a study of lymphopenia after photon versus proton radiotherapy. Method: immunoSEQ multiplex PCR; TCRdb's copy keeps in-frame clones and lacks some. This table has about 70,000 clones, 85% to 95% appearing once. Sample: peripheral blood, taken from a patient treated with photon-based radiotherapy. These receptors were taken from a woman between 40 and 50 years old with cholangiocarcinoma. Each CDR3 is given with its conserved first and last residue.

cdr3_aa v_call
CASSLSPRGVQETQYF TRBV9
CASSVPRGSNYGYTF TRBV7-9
CASSTGTGSYEQYF TRBV7-9
CASMGSWGSLYGYTF TRBV19
CASSRADNEQFF TRBV7-9
CASSLSVTYGYTF TRBV27
CASSRTGGTGELFF TRBV6-1
CAIAGPANTDTQYF TRBV28
CASSLADTQYF TRBV28
CAWSVTLTGNTIYF TRBV30
CASSPGVDMYF TRBV19
CATREGDYEQYF TRBV6-6
CASSQHLDSKFACNQPQHF TRBV11-3
CASSTDPGTASSYNEQFF TRBV19
CASRGWGNTGELFF TRBV19
CAWRSGLAGTDTQYF TRBV30
CASSLKQGVNSPLHF TRBV28
CASSYSTLPGANVLTF TRBV6-5
CASSRGTGQVGNTIYF TRBV25-1
CASSVGGTASHEQYF TRBV5-4
CASSLGGGVQGTQYF TRBV7-6
CASSSDLDGGYGYTF TRBV5-8
CASSSSPQSSYEQYF TRBV11-2
CASSSNSRGTGELFF TRBV28
CASQDTFTYGYTF TRBV5-1
CASSSGGSGANVLTF TRBV5-1
CASSEERGGEQYF TRBV2
CATSRDRGVGTYEQYF TRBV15
CASRQGWAQPQHF TRBV28
CASSLAHGDEQFF TRBV5-5
CASSTGRGESSPLHF TRBV5-1
CASSSREAQETQYF TRBV28
CAIREGYGYTF TRBV10-3
CAWGGRADTGELFF TRBV30
CASSLPTGTGVLDQPQHF TRBV7-2
CASSLYYGGKETQYF TRBV27
CASSTSAPSSYNEQFF TRBV28
CASTLDRVRHNEQFF TRBV27
CASSPTGGSHYEQYF TRBV28
CASSISNRWVPEAFF TRBV19
CASSESILGTDTQYF TRBV10-1
CASRPLTSTDTQYF TRBV2
CASSSYRNTEAFF TRBV11-2
CASTPGPRQGISYGYTF TRBV5-1
CASSQDLQVNTEAFF TRBV4-2
CASSAQGPNQPQHF TRBV9
CATSRDQFSYGYTF TRBV15
CASKAPGQGGAEAFF TRBV28
CASSFGGQVGEKLFF TRBV28
CASSQSREEHNQPQHF TRBV4-3
CASSYSRGQSAEKLFF TRBV5-1
CASRPHKHPTGDTEAFF TRBV6-4
CSALTGVMNTEAFF TRBV29-1
CACRTGVGYEQYF TRBV30